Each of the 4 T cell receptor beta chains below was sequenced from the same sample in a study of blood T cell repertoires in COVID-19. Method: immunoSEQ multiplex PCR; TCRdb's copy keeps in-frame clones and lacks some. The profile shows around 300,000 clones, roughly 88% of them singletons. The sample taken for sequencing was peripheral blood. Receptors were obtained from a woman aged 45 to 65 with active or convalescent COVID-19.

CDR3 bases: TGTGCCAGCTCAGTCGCCTTGCCCCGAGCCATGAACACCGGGGAGCTGTTTTTT. Protein product: CASSVALPRAMNTGELFF. This chain joins TRBV18 and TRBJ2-2; unclear D gene. The germline V and J ends were trimmed by 5 bases and 1 base, with 20 bases remaining between them. The CDR3 runs to 18 residues. The germline gives CDR1 KGHSH, CDR2 LQKENI.

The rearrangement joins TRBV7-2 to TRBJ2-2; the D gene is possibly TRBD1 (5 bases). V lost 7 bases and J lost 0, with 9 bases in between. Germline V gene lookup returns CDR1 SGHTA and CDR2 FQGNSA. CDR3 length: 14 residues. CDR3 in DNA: TGTGCCAGCACCTCAGGGACGAACACCGGGGAGCTGTTTTTT. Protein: CASTSGTNTGELFF.

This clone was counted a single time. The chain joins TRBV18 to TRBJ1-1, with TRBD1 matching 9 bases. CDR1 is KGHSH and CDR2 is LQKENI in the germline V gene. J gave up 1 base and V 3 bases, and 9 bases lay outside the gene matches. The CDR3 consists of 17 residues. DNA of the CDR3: TGTGCCAGCTCACCGACGGGACAGGGTTGGGAGAACACTGAAGCTTTCTTT. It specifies CASSPTGQGWENTEAFF.

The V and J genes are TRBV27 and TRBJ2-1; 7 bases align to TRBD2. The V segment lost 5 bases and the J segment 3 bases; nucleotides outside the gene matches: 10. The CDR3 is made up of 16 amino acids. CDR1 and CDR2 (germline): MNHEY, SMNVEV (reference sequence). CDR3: CASSLSGTGIYNEQFF. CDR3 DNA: TGTGCCAGCAGTCTAAGCGGGACGGGCATCTACAATGAGCAGTTCTTC.